The clone carrying this T cell receptor beta chain showed up just a few times. Its antigen is still unknown. This PCR relied on a set of 60 Vbeta primers and 13 Jbeta primers. TCRdb's table, derived via immunoSEQ multiplex PCR, lists solely in-frame clones and lacks some. This table holds roughly 200,000 clones, around 90% found once. These data come from a study of cytomegalovirus exposure and HLA in healthy donors. Regarding the study as a whole: Associated with cytomegalovirus, according to the listing, were around 160 TCR beta chains. The authors reported that TCR beta sequences could predict HLA-A and HLA-B alleles. These predictions were accurate for most subjects in the first cohort.

V lost 3 bases, J lost 1 base, and 13 bases stayed unmatched. Germline V gene lookup returns CDR1 SGHRS and CDR2 YFSETQ. There are 19 residues in the CDR3. The material sequenced was PBMCs. This clonotype was sampled from a boy younger than 10 in good health and CMV-seronegative. The chain joins TRBV5-1 to TRBJ2-6; 7 nucleotides line up with TRBD1. CDR3 DNA sequence: TGCGCCAGCAGCTCCCTACCTCCGGGACAGAAATCTGGGGCCAACGTCCTGACTTTC. Translated: CASSSLPPGQKSGANVLTF.